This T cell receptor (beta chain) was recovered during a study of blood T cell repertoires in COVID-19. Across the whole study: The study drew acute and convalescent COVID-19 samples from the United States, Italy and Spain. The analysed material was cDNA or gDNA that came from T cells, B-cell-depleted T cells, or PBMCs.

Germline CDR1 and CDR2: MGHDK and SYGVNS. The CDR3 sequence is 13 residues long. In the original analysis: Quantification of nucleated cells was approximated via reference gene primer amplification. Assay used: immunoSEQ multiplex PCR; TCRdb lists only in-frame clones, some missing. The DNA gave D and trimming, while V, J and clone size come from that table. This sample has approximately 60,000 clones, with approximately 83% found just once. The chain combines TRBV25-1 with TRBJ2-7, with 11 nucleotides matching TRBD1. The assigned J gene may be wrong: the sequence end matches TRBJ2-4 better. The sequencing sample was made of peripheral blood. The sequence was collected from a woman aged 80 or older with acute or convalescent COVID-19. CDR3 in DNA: TGTGCCAGCACCTCAGGGACAGGGGGCATTCAGTACTTC. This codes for CASTSGTGGIQYF.